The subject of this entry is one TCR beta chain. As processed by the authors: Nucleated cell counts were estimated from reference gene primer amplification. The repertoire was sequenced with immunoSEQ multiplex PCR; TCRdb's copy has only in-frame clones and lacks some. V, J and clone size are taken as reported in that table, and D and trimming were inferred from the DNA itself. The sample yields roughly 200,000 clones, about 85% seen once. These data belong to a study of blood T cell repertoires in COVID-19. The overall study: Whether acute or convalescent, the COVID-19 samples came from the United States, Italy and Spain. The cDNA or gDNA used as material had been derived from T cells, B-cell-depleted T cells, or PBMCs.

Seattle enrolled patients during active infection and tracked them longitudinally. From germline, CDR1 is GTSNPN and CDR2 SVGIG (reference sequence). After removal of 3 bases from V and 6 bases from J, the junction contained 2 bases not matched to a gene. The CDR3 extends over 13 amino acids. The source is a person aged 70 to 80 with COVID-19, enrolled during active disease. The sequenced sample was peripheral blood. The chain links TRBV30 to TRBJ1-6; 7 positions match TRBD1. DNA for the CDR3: TGTGCCTGGAGGGGGACAGTTAATTCACCCCTCCACTTT. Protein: CAWRGTVNSPLHF.